The clone carrying this T cell receptor beta chain was picked up a small number of times. Antigen: not known. Primers used in a second PCR of roughly 7 to 12 cycles were a sample-barcoded 5' primer and a J-beta primer mix. MiXCR, applied by TCRdb to the 5' RACE reads, yields one record per CDR3 protein. The table shows about 1 million distinct CDR3 sequences, with under 45% occurring only once. This sample stems from a study of blood T cells in healthy people across ages. Study findings and constraints: Estimates drawn from one million T cells were deemed to understate diversity. When set beside aged donors, long-lived donors presented more naive CD4+ cells and higher diversity.

Material: blood. The TCR originated in a woman between 55 and 75 years old in good health.

The CDR3: CAISGTRETQYF. CDR3 bases: TGTGCCATCTCCGGGACTAGAGAGACCCAGTACTTC. The chain is built from TRBV2 and TRBJ2-5; 8 bases agree with TRBD2. This CDR3 comprises 12 residues. From germline, CDR1 is SNHLY and CDR2 FYNNEI. After removal of 10 bases from V and 4 bases from J, the junction contained 5 bases not matched to a gene.